The 5 T cell receptor beta chains below were found in one sample sequenced in a study of blood T cell repertoires in COVID-19. Assay used: immunoSEQ multiplex PCR; TCRdb lists only in-frame clones, some missing. The data show 60,000 to 75,000 clones, with approximately 90% seen just once and approximately 20% held by the top ten. Material for sequencing was peripheral blood. The receptors derive from a woman aged 80 or over with acute or convalescent COVID-19.

The rearrangement uses TRBV9 and TRBJ2-3; possibly TRBD1 for D (6 bases). CDR1 and CDR2 (germline): SGDLS, YYNGEE. The CDR3 has 14 residues. The germline V and J ends were trimmed by 4 bases and 2 bases, with 11 bases remaining between them. CDR3 bases: TGTGCCAGCAGCCGGGACACAAACACAGATACGCAGTATTTT. This translates into CASSRDTNTDTQYF.

The rearrangement links TRBV18 to TRBJ1-2; TRBD1 matches 7 bases. CDR1 and CDR2 from the germline V gene are KGHSH and LQKENI. J lost 0 bases, V lost 1 base, and 2 bases had no gene match. This CDR3 comprises 15 residues. This CDR3 reads CASSPLGTANYGYTF. In nucleotides, the CDR3 is TGTGCCAGCTCACCACTAGGGACAGCTAACTATGGCTACACCTTC.

The V call is TRBV29-1, the J call TRBJ1-5, with 7 nucleotides matching TRBD1. In germline, CDR1 is SQVTM, CDR2 ANQGSEA. CDR3 length equals 14 residues. With V trimmed by 0 bases and J by 2 bases, 1 base remained unmatched. CDR3 residues: CSVEEGTGNQPQHF. The CDR3 coding sequence is TGCAGCGTTGAAGAGGGGACAGGCAATCAGCCCCAGCATTTT.

CDR3 bases: TGCGCCAGCAGGCTTGGGCAGGGCCCCTACGAGCAGTACTTC. Residues: CASRLGQGPYEQYF. The chain employs TRBV5-1 and TRBJ2-7; weak D call: TRBD1 (5 bases). Trimming left V 5 bases short and J 2 bases short, with 14 bases between. The CDR3 loop spans 14 amino acids. CDR1 is SGHRS and CDR2 is YFSETQ in the germline V gene.

The chain couples TRBV5-1 to TRBJ2-5; no definite D call. In germline, CDR1 is SGHRS, CDR2 YFSETQ. The CDR3 totals 13 residues. Between the trimmed V and J ends, which lost 0 bases and 5 bases, there was a span of 8 bases. The CDR3 region is CASSLVLSETQYF. In DNA, the CDR3 is TGCGCCAGCAGCTTGGTTCTTAGCGAGACCCAGTACTTC.